This T cell receptor beta chain is from a study of regulatory dendritic cells for organ transplantation. Study background: Day 6 dendritic cell cultures were stimulated with LPS.

Sorted subsets were CFSE-labeled and cultured less than six days with allogeneic dendritic cells. Method: immunoSEQ multiplex PCR; TCRdb's copy keeps in-frame clones and lacks some. The repertoire holds about 20,000 clones, with approximately 85% as singletons. Germline assignment: CDR1 SEHNR and CDR2 FQNEAQ (reference sequence). CDR3 length: 15 residues. Trimming took 6 bases from V and 6 from J; bases not matched to a gene: 10. With regard to this clone: The antigen is not known.

The J gene is TRBJ2-2, the V gene TRBV7-9; TRBD1 matches 7 bases. The sequenced sample consisted of naive CD4+ T cells from blood cultured with regulatory dendritic cells. Described subset: CD45RA+ naive T cells. The receptor was isolated from a human donor in good health. The DNA for the CDR3 is TGTGCCAGCAGACTATCCCCGACAGGGCCCGGGGAGCTGTTTTTT. As protein: CASRLSPTGPGELFF. The variable domain in full, completed from reference TRBV7-9 and TRBJ2-2, reads DTGVSQNPRHKITKRGQNVTFRCDPISEHNRLYWYRQTLGQGPEFLTYFQNEAQLEKSRLLSDRFSAERPKGSFSTLEIQRTEQGDSAMYLCASRLSPTGPGELFFGEGSRLTVL.